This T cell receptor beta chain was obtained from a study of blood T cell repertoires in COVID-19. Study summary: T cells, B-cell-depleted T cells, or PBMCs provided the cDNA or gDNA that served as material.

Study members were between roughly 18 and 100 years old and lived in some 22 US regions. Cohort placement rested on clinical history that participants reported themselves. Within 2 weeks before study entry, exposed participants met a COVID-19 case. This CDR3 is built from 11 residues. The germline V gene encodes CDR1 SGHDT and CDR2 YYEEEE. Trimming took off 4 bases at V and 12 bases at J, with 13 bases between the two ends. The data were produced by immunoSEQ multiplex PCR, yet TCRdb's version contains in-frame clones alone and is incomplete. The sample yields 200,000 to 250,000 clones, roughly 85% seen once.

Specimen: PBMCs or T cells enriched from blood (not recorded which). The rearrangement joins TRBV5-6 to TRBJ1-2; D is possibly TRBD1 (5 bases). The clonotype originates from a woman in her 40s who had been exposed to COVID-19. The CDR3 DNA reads TGTGCCAGCAGCAGGGGCGAGATGGACACCTTC. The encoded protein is CASSRGEMDTF.